A single sample gave rise to the 3 T cell receptor beta chains below, sequenced in a study of Ad26.COV2.S vaccination and SARS-CoV-2 variants. The sample's treatment: roughly 18 received Ad26.COV2.S at low or high dose, single or two shots; roughly 5 received placebo; per-sample allocation not given. Material that was analyzed had been drawn on day 63 after the first vaccine or placebo injection. TCRdb's table, derived via immunoSEQ multiplex PCR, lists solely in-frame clones and lacks some. The repertoire holds roughly 380,000 clones, with around 87% as singletons. The sample consisted of peripheral blood, taken in a trial of Ad26.COV2.S vaccine versus placebo. The receptors derive from a person between 18 and 60 years old who received the Ad26.COV2.S COVID-19 vaccine or a placebo.

The chain joins TRBV7-2 to TRBJ1-2, with 7 bases aligning to TRBD1. Germline lookup yields CDR1 SGHTA and CDR2 FQGNSA. This CDR3 comprises 14 residues. V was clipped by 1 base and J by 4 bases; unmatched bases: 3. CDR3: CASSLGGTAYGYTF. CDR3 coding DNA: TGTGCCAGCAGCTTAGGTGGGACAGCCTATGGCTACACCTTC.

The CDR3 coding sequence is TGTGCCAGCAGTTACACAGTCTACTCCTACGAGCAGTACTTC. Amino acid sequence: CASSYTVYSYEQYF. This chain links TRBV6-5 with TRBJ2-7; no firm D call. CDR3 length equals 14 residues. Trimming shortened V by 2 bases and J by 0 bases, and 8 bases separated the two germline ends. Looked up from germline, CDR1 is MNHEY and CDR2 is SVGAGI.

This clone was detected once. The chain employs TRBV7-2 and TRBJ2-4; 9 positions match TRBD2. V lost 0 bases, J lost 5 bases, and 5 bases stayed unmatched. CDR1 is SGHTA, CDR2 FQGNSA, per germline. There are 16 residues in the CDR3. DNA for the CDR3: TGTGCCAGCAGCTTAGCCCCAAGCGGGGGGCAAAACATTCAGTACTTC. Translated: CASSLAPSGGQNIQYF.